This entry lists 27 T cell receptor beta chains sequenced from one sample in a study of blood T cell repertoires in COVID-19. Produced via immunoSEQ multiplex PCR; TCRdb's table is partial and in-frame only. The sample has 270,000 or so clones; about 86% are singletons. Sequencing was done on a sample of PBMCs or T cells enriched from blood (not recorded which). These receptors were taken from a man aged 50-59 years who had recovered from COVID-19.

The genes are TRBV20-1 and TRBJ1-5; D unresolved. Per germline, CDR1 DFQATT and CDR2 SNEGSKA (reference sequence). Trimming pared 3 bases from V and 6 bases from J, leaving 9 bases between. This CDR3 has 12 amino acids. This CDR3 reads CSASSRSQPQHF. In nucleotides, the CDR3 is TGCAGTGCTAGTAGCAGGTCTCAGCCCCAGCATTTT.

The rearrangement joins TRBV7-9 to TRBJ1-2; a possible D gene is TRBD1 (5 bases). CDR1 is SEHNR and CDR2 is FQNEAQ in the germline V gene (reference sequence). V was shortened by 4 bases and J by 1 base, with 13 bases between the two germline ends. CDR3 size: 15 residues. The CDR3 here is CASSWGTGGNYGYTF. CDR3 DNA sequence: TGTGCCAGCAGCTGGGGGACGGGGGGTAACTATGGCTACACCTTC.

The chain links TRBV9 to TRBJ1-6; TRBD1 matches at 7 bases. The CDR3 runs to 14 residues. Germline CDR1 is SGDLS and CDR2 is YYNGEE. The V segment lost 2 bases and the J segment 11 bases; nucleotides outside the gene matches: 7. The CDR3 region is CASSVSTGPAPLHF. In DNA form, the CDR3 reads TGTGCCAGCAGCGTGTCGACAGGGCCCGCACCCCTCCACTTT.

V gene TRBV5-8 combines with J gene TRBJ2-5; TRBD1 is a possible D gene (6 bases). The CDR3 is 12 residues long. CDR1 is SGHTS, CDR2 YDEGEE, per germline. Trimming cost V 0 bases and J 7 bases, with 7 bases left between them. The CDR3 reads CASSLDRATQYF. The CDR3 region has the DNA TGTGCCAGCAGCTTGGACAGGGCGACCCAGTACTTC.

This clone is a singleton in its sample. V is TRBV5-1 and J is TRBJ1-3; TRBD1 matches 7 bases. With V trimmed by 1 base and J by 4 bases, 5 bases remained unmatched. CDR1 and CDR2 from the germline V gene are SGHRS and YFSETQ. This CDR3 is 15 amino acids long. CDR3 coding DNA: TGCGCCAGCAGCTTGACAGGGGAATCAGGAAACACCATATATTTT. It specifies CASSLTGESGNTIYF.

The V call is TRBV6-5, the J call TRBJ1-3; D gene uncertain. Trimming shortened V by 2 bases and J by 5 bases, and 10 bases separated the two germline ends. CDR3 length equals 14 residues. CDR1 MNHEY and CDR2 SVGAGI come from the germline V gene. The CDR3 region has the DNA TGTGCCAGCAGTTACGGGCTCGATCGAAACACCATATATTTT. This codes for CASSYGLDRNTIYF.

The chain joins TRBV29-1 to TRBJ2-5; the D gene is possibly TRBD2 (5 bases). Trimming took 4 bases from V and 3 from J, leaving 9 bases between them. Germline CDR1 and CDR2: SQVTM and ANQGSEA. This CDR3 is 12 amino acids long. In nucleotides, the CDR3 is TGCAGCGTTGGGACTTTTAAAGAGACCCAGTACTTC. Amino acids: CSVGTFKETQYF.

The chain employs TRBV28 and TRBJ1-5, with D hard to call. The germline V gene encodes CDR1 MDHEN and CDR2 SYDVKM. This CDR3 comprises 11 residues. Trimming removed 9 bases from V and 4 bases from J, with 7 bases in between. CDR3 sequence: CASGRNQPQHF. The CDR3 DNA reads TGTGCCAGTGGCAGGAATCAGCCCCAGCATTTT.

This clone was recorded only once. The genes are TRBV11-3 and TRBJ1-1; D is unresolved. The CDR3 is made up of 13 amino acids. V lost 7 bases to trimming and J lost 8 bases, with 17 bases between them. The germline V gene encodes CDR1 SGHNT and CDR2 YENEEA. CDR3 coding DNA: TGTGCCAGCAACGGTCCAGGCTCCATGGAAGCTTTCTTT. Translation: CASNGPGSMEAFF.

The chain is built from TRBV10-3 and TRBJ2-5; D is possibly TRBD2 (5 bases). CDR3 length equals 15 residues. Germline loops: CDR1 ENHRY, CDR2 SYGVKD. Trimming left V 2 bases short and J 5 bases short, with 15 bases between. CDR3 DNA sequence: TGTGCCATCAGTGAGAGAGGAGGTGGAACGGAGACCCAGTACTTC. It specifies CAISERGGGTETQYF.

This chain connects TRBV5-6 to TRBJ1-2; D is unresolved. Germline assignment: CDR1 SGHDT and CDR2 YYEEEE. CDR3 length equals 14 residues. Trimming stripped 4 bases from V and 6 bases from J, with 16 bases between. CDR3: CASSPAGGEDGYTF. The CDR3 DNA is TGTGCCAGCAGCCCGGCGGGCGGAGAGGATGGCTACACCTTC.

V usage is TRBV7-3 and J usage is TRBJ1-1, with D tentatively TRBD1 (6 bases). Germline V gene sequence: CDR1 SGHTA, CDR2 FQGTGA. This CDR3 is 13 amino acids long. Trimming stripped 5 bases from V and 5 bases from J, with 12 bases between. CDR3 residues: CASSIPGVTEAFF. CDR3 coding DNA: TGTGCCAGCAGCATCCCAGGGGTGACTGAAGCTTTCTTT.

The chain carries TRBV6-2 or TRBV6-3 and TRBJ1-2; 12 bases are shared with TRBD1. Germline CDR1 reads MNHEY; CDR2 reads SVGEGT. Trimming cost V 0 bases and J 7 bases; bases outside gene matches: 6. The CDR3 extends over 16 amino acids. CDR3: CASSYSPGQGARGYTF. Written as DNA, the CDR3 is TGTGCCAGCAGTTACTCTCCGGGACAGGGGGCGCGTGGCTACACCTTC.

This rearrangement joins TRBV3-1 (or the pseudogene TRBV3-2) to TRBJ1-6; tentative D call: TRBD1 (6 bases). CDR3 length: 16 residues. Germline V gene lookup returns CDR1 LGHDT and CDR2 YNNKEL (reference sequence). V shed 0 bases and J shed 6 bases, with 12 bases lying between them. The CDR3 nucleotides are TGTGCCAGCAGCCAAGATCCCGGACAGACTAATTCACCCCTCCACTTT. The encoded protein is CASSQDPGQTNSPLHF.

This chain joins TRBV7-9 and TRBJ1-2; TRBD1 matches at 10 bases. CDR1 is SEHNR and CDR2 is FQNEAQ in the germline V gene (reference sequence). The CDR3 covers 15 residues. Unmatched junction bases numbered 6, after V lost 2 bases and J lost 6 bases. CDR3 DNA sequence: TGTGCCAGCAGCTTACAAACCGGGACAGGGGATGGCTACACCTTC. Residues: CASSLQTGTGDGYTF.

This chain joins TRBV5-5 and TRBJ1-1; a possible D gene is TRBD1 (6 bases). Germline CDR1 is SGHKS and CDR2 is YYEKEE (reference sequence). This CDR3 has 15 residues. With 4 bases removed from V and 2 bases from J, the gap between germline ends came to 15 bases. In nucleotides, the CDR3 is TGTGCCAGCAGCCAAACACAGGGACCCAACACTGAAGCTTTCTTT. Encoded protein: CASSQTQGPNTEAFF.

V gene TRBV5-1 combines with J gene TRBJ2-1; 9 positions agree with TRBD1. The V gene's germline CDR1 is SGHRS and CDR2 YFSETQ. The CDR3 spans 15 residues. V shed 0 bases, J shed 6 bases, and the junction held 4 bases outside the gene matches. CDR3 in amino acids: CASSLGGQGLNEQFF. The CDR3, as DNA: TGCGCCAGCAGCTTGGGGGGACAGGGCCTCAATGAGCAGTTCTTC.

The chain carries TRBV7-9 and TRBJ2-7; D perhaps matches TRBD2 (6 bases). Germline V gene lookup returns CDR1 SEHNR and CDR2 FQNEAQ (reference sequence). This CDR3 is 13 amino acids long. V was trimmed by 3 bases and J by 3 bases, leaving 9 bases between them. In DNA form, the CDR3 reads TGTGCCAGCAGCTTCCCGACTAGCTACGAGCAGTACTTC. The encoded protein is CASSFPTSYEQYF.

The CDR3 DNA sequence: TGTGCCAGCGGGGGCATTGGAACTGAAGCTTTCTTT. Amino acid sequence: CASGGIGTEAFF. The rearrangement links TRBV28 to TRBJ1-1; D possibly corresponds to TRBD1 (6 bases). Trimming left V 8 bases short and J 5 bases short, with 12 bases between. This CDR3 has 12 amino acids. Per the germline V gene, CDR1 is MDHEN and CDR2 is SYDVKM.

V gene TRBV11-3 combines with J gene TRBJ2-1; the match to TRBD2 covers 13 bases. The CDR3 is made up of 15 amino acids. Germline CDR1 reads SGHNT; CDR2 reads YENEEA. The ends lost 4 bases at V and 6 bases at J; junction bases unmatched: 3. The CDR3 DNA is TGTGCCAGCAGCTCGACTAGCGGGAGGCCCAATGAGCAGTTCTTC. Translated, it gives CASSSTSGRPNEQFF.

The rearrangement joins TRBV5-1 to TRBJ2-7, with 7 bases fitting TRBD1. Germline CDR1 is SGHRS and CDR2 is YFSETQ. This CDR3 comprises 18 residues. Trimming removed 4 bases from V and 1 base from J; junction bases left unmatched: 17. CDR3 amino acids: CASSLGTDGRDRSYEQYF. CDR3 bases: TGCGCCAGCAGCCTAGGGACAGACGGACGAGATAGGTCCTACGAGCAGTACTTC.

The J gene is TRBJ2-5, the V gene TRBV5-1; D is perhaps TRBD1 (6 bases). Germline V gene data show CDR1 as SGHRS and CDR2 as YFSETQ. Trimming took 4 bases from V and 5 from J, leaving 18 bases between them. The CDR3 sequence is 15 residues long. The CDR3 sequence is CASSVIPQGRETQYF. CDR3 DNA: TGCGCCAGCAGCGTTATACCACAGGGTCGGGAGACCCAGTACTTC.

V and J are TRBV30 and TRBJ1-6; no clear D gene. Trimming stripped 0 bases from V and 8 bases from J, with 14 bases between. The CDR3 is made up of 15 amino acids. Germline V gene data show CDR1 as GTSNPN and CDR2 as SVGIG (reference sequence). CDR3 loop: CAWSVLGRRDSPLHF. The CDR3 DNA sequence: TGTGCCTGGAGTGTACTCGGACGGCGGGATTCACCCCTCCACTTT.

The chain recombines TRBV28 with TRBJ1-5; 7 bases agree with TRBD1. Trimming removed 9 bases from V and 1 base from J; junction bases left unmatched: 3. Per the germline V gene, CDR1 is MDHEN and CDR2 is SYDVKM. The CDR3 consists of 13 residues. CDR3 DNA sequence: TGTGCCAGTAGACAGGGAAGCAATCAGCCCCAGCATTTT. This sequence encodes CASRQGSNQPQHF.

This rearrangement joins TRBV5-6 to TRBJ1-3, with D hard to call. Germline assignment: CDR1 SGHDT and CDR2 YYEEEE. The V and J ends lost 4 bases and 0 bases respectively, with 8 bases between them. The length of the CDR3 is 14 residues. In DNA form, the CDR3 reads TGTGCCAGCAGCCAAACATACTCTGGAAACACCATATATTTT. Translation gives CASSQTYSGNTIYF.

CDR3 loop: CASSPSTGSLAIQYF. As DNA, the CDR3 is TGTGCCAGCTCACCGTCGACAGGTTCCTTGGCCATTCAGTACTTC. The chain combines TRBV18 with TRBJ2-4, with D possibly being TRBD1 (6 bases). Germline V gene sequence: CDR1 KGHSH, CDR2 LQKENI. Trimming left V 3 bases short and J 9 bases short, with 18 bases between. This CDR3 is built from 15 residues.

This chain connects TRBV4-3 to TRBJ2-1; no clear D gene. CDR1 LGHNA and CDR2 YSLEER come from the germline V gene. The CDR3 has 14 residues. V was cut by 0 bases and J by 9 bases, with 12 bases left in between. This CDR3 reads CASSQDLSPSEQFF. CDR3 coding DNA: TGCGCCAGCAGCCAAGATCTGAGTCCTTCTGAGCAGTTCTTC.